This TCR beta chain stems from a study of cytomegalovirus exposure and HLA in healthy donors. Study-wide results and caveats: Accurate HLA-A and HLA-B prediction from TCR beta sequences was reported for most subjects. TCR beta chains numbering more than 150 were designated cytomegalovirus-associated. Among TCR beta chains of equal frequency, HLA-associated ones were more clonally expanded in a later analysis. HLA alleles were associated with 16,951 TCR beta sequences in a later analysis at 0.05 false discovery rate.

This CDR3 comprises 16 residues. V dropped 5 bases and J dropped 2; count of bases not matched to a gene: 7. Germline-derived CDR1 and CDR2 are SGHVS and FQNEAQ. As concerns this clone: Its specificity is not known.

PCR primers comprised 60 Vbeta and 13 Jbeta primers. The table came from immunoSEQ multiplex PCR; TCRdb's copy has only in-frame clones and leaves some out. The sample shows more than 85,000 clones, around 85% of them seen only once. The V gene is TRBV7-8, the J gene TRBJ2-3; the match to TRBD1 covers 10 bases. This receptor was identified in a young man in good health and CMV-seropositive. Sequences were obtained from PBMCs. The CDR3 DNA reads TGTGCCAGCAGCAGGGGGACAGGGGAAGACACAGATACGCAGTATTTT. It specifies CASSRGTGEDTDTQYF.